These T cell receptor beta chains were read from a single sample in a study of blood T cell repertoires in COVID-19. The data were produced by immunoSEQ multiplex PCR, yet TCRdb's version contains in-frame clones alone and is incomplete. This table holds approximately 76,000 clones, 75% to 90% found once. Sequences were obtained from peripheral blood. These receptors all stem from a woman aged 80 or older with active or convalescent COVID-19. The CDR3 runs from the conserved cysteine through the conserved F or W. Each record gives: clone size, D gene, J gene, V gene, CDR3 DNA, CDR3 protein. The D gene is left open where the match is weak. Clone size is not always given. Where it is, it says once, few, many or a class for expanded clones.

NA | TRBD1 | TRBJ1-1 | TRBV2 | TGTGCCAGCAGTTCCGACAGGGTCGCTTTCTTT | CASSSDRVAFF
NA | TRBD2 | TRBJ2-1 | TRBV9 | TGTGCCAGCAGTCCCCTGTCTGGGGGGGGGTACAATGAGCAGTTCTTC | CASSPLSGGGYNEQFF
NA | NA | TRBJ2-7 | TRBV3-1/TRBV3-2 | TGTGCCAGCAGCCAAGTGGGCAGGGACTACGAGCAGTACTTC | CASSQVGRDYEQYF
NA | NA | TRBJ2-5 | TRBV5-1 | TGCGCCAGCAGCTTGGGACAGATTCAAGAGACCCAGTACTTC | CASSLGQIQETQYF
NA | TRBD1 | TRBJ1-6 | TRBV6-6 | TGTGCCAGCAGTTACTTACCGGGACAGGGAAATTCACCCCTCCACTTT | CASSYLPGQGNSPLHF
NA | NA | TRBJ2-2 | TRBV7-3 | TGTGCCAGCAGCTTAAGCTCGGTACTAGCTCCCGGGGAGCTGTTTTTT | CASSLSSVLAPGELFF
NA | TRBD2 | TRBJ2-3 | TRBV7-9 | TGTGCCAGCAGCCCCCGGGCGGGGGGCGGCCCAGATACGCAGTATTTT | CASSPRAGGGPDTQYF
NA | NA | TRBJ2-1 | TRBV29-1 | TGCAGCGTCGAATGGGGGGTGGGAGTTGAGCAGTTCTTC | CSVEWGVGVEQFF
NA | TRBD1 | TRBJ2-1 | TRBV7-2 | TGTGCCAGCAGCATTACCGGGACAGGGAATGAGCAGTTCTTC | CASSITGTGNEQFF
once | TRBD1 | TRBJ1-2 | TRBV3-1/TRBV3-2 | TGTGCCAGCAGCCAAGAGGGACAGATGGTTTATACCTTC | CASSQEGQMVYTF
NA | NA | TRBJ2-1 | TRBV28 | TGTGCCAGCAGTCTACCCCTCTATAACAATGAGCAGTTCTTC | CASSLPLYNNEQFF
NA | TRBD1 | TRBJ1-3 | TRBV19 | TGTGCCAGTAGTACACGGACAGGCGACTTCTCTGGAAACACCATATATTTT | CASSTRTGDFSGNTIYF
once | NA | TRBJ2-7 | TRBV18 | TGTGCCAGCTCACCGGACATTACCTACGAGCAGTACTTC | CASSPDITYEQYF
NA | NA | TRBJ2-3 | TRBV5-4 | TGTGCCAGCAGCTTGACTATCGGACCGACTGGGAGTACGCAGTATTTT | CASSLTIGPTGSTQYF
once | NA | TRBJ1-5 | TRBV23-1 | TGCGCCAGCAGTCAATCCGGCAGGGACTTCAATCAGCCCCAGCATTTT | CASSQSGRDFNQPQHF
NA | NA | TRBJ1-4 | TRBV3-1/TRBV3-2 | TGTGCCAGCAGCCAAGTTCGGGGAATTCAACCCAAACTGTTTTTT | CASSQVRGIQPKLFF
few | NA | TRBJ1-3 | TRBV6-6 | TGTGCCAGCCAGGGGTTCTCTGGAAACACCATATATTTT | CASQGFSGNTIYF
NA | TRBD2 | TRBJ2-7 | TRBV7-2 | TGTGCCAGCAGCTTAGCACGGGGGGGCTACGAGCAGTACTTC | CASSLARGGYEQYF
NA | NA | TRBJ2-2 | TRBV6-5 | TGTGCCAGCAAGAGGGGGTGGCACGGGGAGCTGTTTTTT | CASKRGWHGELFF
NA | TRBD1 | TRBJ1-3 | TRBV7-2 | TGTGCCAGCAGCATAGCCGGGACAGGGGGCGGAAACACCATATATTTT | CASSIAGTGGGNTIYF
NA | TRBD1 | TRBJ2-2 | TRBV27 | TGTGCCAGCAGTTCGACAGGGGGCCTCGGGGAGCTGTTTTTT | CASSSTGGLGELFF
NA | NA | TRBJ1-2 | TRBV6-5 | TGTGCCAGCAGTACCGAATTCGGGGGTGGCTACACCTTC | CASSTEFGGGYTF
few | NA | TRBJ1-1 | TRBV6-5 | TGTGCCAGCGGAGCTCCCGGTGTCGAAGCTTTCTTT | CASGAPGVEAFF
once | NA | TRBJ2-2 | TRBV30 | TGTGCCTGGGGGCAGGGTGTCGCCGGGGAGCTGTTTTTT | CAWGQGVAGELFF
NA | NA | TRBJ1-2 | TRBV5-1 | TGCGCCAGCAGGGGCGGGGACCTAAACGGAGGCTACACCTTC | CASRGGDLNGGYTF
NA | NA | TRBJ1-3 | TRBV28 | TGTGCCAGCAGTGGCGGCTCTGGAAACACCATATATTTT | CASSGGSGNTIYF
few | NA | TRBJ1-1 | TRBV5-5 | TGTGCCAGCAGCTTCTGGACAGATTGGATCGGGAACACTGAAGCTTTCTTT | CASSFWTDWIGNTEAFF
NA | NA | TRBJ2-3 | TRBV24-1 | TGTGCCACCAGTGCATACAGCCATTCTACTAGCACAGATACGCAGTATTTT | CATSAYSHSTSTDTQYF
NA | TRBD1 | TRBJ1-1 | TRBV29-1 | TGCAGCGTTGCCGGCCTTAGGGGGCTGGAAGCTTTCTTT | CSVAGLRGLEAFF
NA | TRBD2 | TRBJ2-1 | TRBV4-3 | TGCGCCAGCAGCCAAGAACTAGCGGGGATAAATGAGCAGTTCTTC | CASSQELAGINEQFF
NA | NA | TRBJ1-2 | TRBV29-1 | TGCAGCGGAGGGGGAGTGGAGGGCTACACCTTC | CSGGGVEGYTF
NA | NA | TRBJ1-5 | TRBV4-3 | TGCGCCAGCAGCCAAGATCGGTATAGCAATCAGCCCCAGCATTTT | CASSQDRYSNQPQHF
NA | NA | TRBJ1-2 | TRBV7-9 | TGTGCCAGCAGCCCCTCGAGGACGGGAGGCTACACCTTC | CASSPSRTGGYTF
NA | TRBD1 | TRBJ1-1 | TRBV7-8 | TGTGCCAGCAGCCTCAGGGGGTTAACTGAAGCTTTCTTT | CASSLRGLTEAFF
NA | TRBD1 | TRBJ1-5 | TRBV19 | TGTGCCATCTCAGGGGGCGGCAGCAATCAGCCCCAGCATTTT | CAISGGGSNQPQHF
once | NA | TRBJ1-6 | TRBV5-1 | TGCGCCAGCAGCTTGGCCGGGGGGGCTAGGGGTAATTCACCCCTCCACTTT | CASSLAGGARGNSPLHF
NA | NA | TRBJ1-4 | TRBV19 | TGTGCCAGTAGAACCGGACTGGGGATAAATGAAAAACTGTTTTTT | CASRTGLGINEKLFF
NA | NA | TRBJ1-2 | TRBV29-1 | TGCAGCGCCCGTGGGAGGGGACCTAACTATGGCTACACCTTC | CSARGRGPNYGYTF
NA | TRBD1 | TRBJ1-2 | TRBV6-5 | TGTGCCAGCCTCCGGACAGGGGTCAACTATGGCTACACCTTC | CASLRTGVNYGYTF
NA | TRBD1 | TRBJ1-5 | TRBV5-6 | TGTGCCAGCAGTTATATGGACAGGGACAATCAGCCCCAGCATTTT | CASSYMDRDNQPQHF
NA | TRBD1 | TRBJ1-2 | TRBV5-5 | TGTGCCAGCAGCTTGGGGTTGCAGGGGGCGTATGGCTACACCTTC | CASSLGLQGAYGYTF